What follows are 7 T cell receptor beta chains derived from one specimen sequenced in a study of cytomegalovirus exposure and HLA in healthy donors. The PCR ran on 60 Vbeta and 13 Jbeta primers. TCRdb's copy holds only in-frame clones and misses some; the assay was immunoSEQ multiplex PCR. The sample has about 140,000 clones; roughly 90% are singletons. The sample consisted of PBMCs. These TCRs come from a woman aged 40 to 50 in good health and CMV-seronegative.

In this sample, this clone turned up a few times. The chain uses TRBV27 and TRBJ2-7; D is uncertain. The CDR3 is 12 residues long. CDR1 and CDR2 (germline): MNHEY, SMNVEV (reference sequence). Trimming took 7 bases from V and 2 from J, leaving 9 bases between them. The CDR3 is CASKTFPYEQYF. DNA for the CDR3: TGTGCCAGCAAAACTTTCCCCTACGAGCAGTACTTC.

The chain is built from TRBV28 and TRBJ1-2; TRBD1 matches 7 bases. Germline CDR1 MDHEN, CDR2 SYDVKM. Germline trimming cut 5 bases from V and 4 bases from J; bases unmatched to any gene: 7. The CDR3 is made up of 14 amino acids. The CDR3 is CASSPGQTFYGYTF. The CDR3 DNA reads TGTGCCAGCAGTCCGGGACAGACATTCTATGGCTACACCTTC.

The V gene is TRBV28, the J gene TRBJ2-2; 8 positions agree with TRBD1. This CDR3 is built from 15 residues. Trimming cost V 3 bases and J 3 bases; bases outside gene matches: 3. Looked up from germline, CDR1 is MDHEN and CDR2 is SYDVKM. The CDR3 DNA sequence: TGTGCCAGCAGTTTTTTGGGACAGGACACCGGGGAGCTGTTTTTT. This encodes CASSFLGQDTGELFF.

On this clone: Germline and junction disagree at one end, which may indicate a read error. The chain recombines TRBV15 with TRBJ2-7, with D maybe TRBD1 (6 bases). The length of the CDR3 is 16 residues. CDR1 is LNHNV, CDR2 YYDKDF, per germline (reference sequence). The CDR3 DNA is TGTGCCACCAGCCCCGTCAGGGGCAGGACCTCCTACGAGCAGTGCTTC. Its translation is CATSPVRGRTSYEQCF.

This chain's CDR3 is CASSMELAGPDTQYF. The CDR3 bases are TGTGCCAGTAGTATGGAGCTAGCGGGGCCCGATACGCAGTATTTT. The chain has TRBV19 and TRBJ2-3; 9 bases match TRBD2. The germline CDR1 and CDR2 sequences are LNHDA and SQIVND (reference sequence). V was pared by 3 bases and J by 6 bases, with 7 bases of the junction left unmatched. The CDR3 is 15 residues long.

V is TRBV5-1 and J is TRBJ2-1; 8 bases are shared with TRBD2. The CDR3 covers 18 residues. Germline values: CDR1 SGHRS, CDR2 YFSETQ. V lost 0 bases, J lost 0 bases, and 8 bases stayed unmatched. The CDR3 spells CASSLGGASGSSYNEQFF. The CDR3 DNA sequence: TGCGCCAGCAGCTTGGGAGGGGCCAGCGGGAGCTCCTACAATGAGCAGTTCTTC. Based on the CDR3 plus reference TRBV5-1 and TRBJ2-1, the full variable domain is KAGVTQTPRYLIKTRGQQVTLSCSPISGHRSVSWYQQTPGQGLQFLFEYFSETQRNKGNFPGRFSGRQFSNSRSEMNVSTLELGDSALYLCASSLGGASGSSYNEQFFGPGTRLTVL.

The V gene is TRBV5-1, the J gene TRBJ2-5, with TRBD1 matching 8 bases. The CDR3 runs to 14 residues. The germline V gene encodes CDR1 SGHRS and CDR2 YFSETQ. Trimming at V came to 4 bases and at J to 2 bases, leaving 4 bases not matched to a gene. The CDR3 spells CASSADREQETQYF. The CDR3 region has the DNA TGCGCCAGCAGCGCGGACAGGGAGCAAGAGACCCAGTACTTC.